This TCR beta chain is drawn from a study of shared clonotypes between healthy human individuals (dated by TCRdb to 2019 to 2021). As for the study more broadly: A few men and two women, aged 18 to 49 years, made up the cohort. For each donor, CD4 naive and CD4 memory were each run on three plates, CD8 naive on two plates, and CD8 memory on one plate. The study deeply sequenced blood TCR repertoires of about five healthy adults to estimate repertoire size and the extent of clonotype sharing between individuals. Different laboratories and diverse techniques were used to prepare libraries and sequence TCR repertoires, to increase sequencing depth and limit assay-specific biases. Per donor, leukapheresis produced somewhere between about 0.85 and 8.9 billion PBMCs.

CD8 naive samples were obtained by positive selection for CCR7 among CD45RO-negative cells, yielding a CD45RA+CCR7+ population from which TemRA cells were excluded. The donors were healthy, HIV-negative adults who had no recently reported acute infections or vaccinations. Every donor was a Caucasian adult residing in Nashville, Tennessee, USA. Blood was collected by leukapheresis, and PBMCs were isolated by Ficoll-Histopaque density gradient centrifugation and then cryopreserved in liquid nitrogen vapor phase. Purity and quantity of every magnetically sorted T cell population were checked by analytical flow cytometry. Genomic DNA was isolated from every sorted fraction and measured by UV absorbance on a Nanodrop 2000c. On this clone itself: No antigen is known for it. Per-base quality was not reported, and no clone a single base away is much larger than it.

The study at large found these results: Pairwise subsampling led to the expectation that sequencing depth would affect the degree of clonotype sharing among donors. Higher generation probabilities were observed for clonotypes shared by all four sorted-subset donors than for non-shared clonotypes. About 4.5% of naive CD4, 3.5% of naive CD8, approximately 2.2% of memory CD4, and 0.4% of memory CD8 clonotypes were shared across a few donors. Sampling was restricted to blood, and TCR repertoires in tissues likely differ from the TCR repertoires found in blood. Because the study included only a small number of donors, the genetic and exposure-history diversity represented was limited. Rarefaction of sorted-subset datasets indicated incomplete sequencing despite the large sequencing depth. Larger estimated clonotype richness was generally found for naive subsets than for memory subsets.

TCR CDR3 regions were amplified from genomic DNA by multiplex PCR using the deep immunoSEQ assay. Extracted genomic DNA from each cell subset was spread evenly across all wells of several immunoSEQ 96-well plates, with each plate serving as a replicate. For sorted subsets, each replicate PCR was loaded with 200 ng genomic DNA, equivalent to 30,000 or so T cell genomes. Purified libraries were quantified with a Qubit 3.0 fluorometer, sized on a Bioanalyzer 2100, and re-quantified with the KAPA Library Quantification kit. Every immunoSEQ 96-well plate was sequenced on a separate single-read 150-cycle Illumina NextSeq 550 flow cell. From the authors' description of their analysis: Because the immunoSEQ output held only junctional sequences and lacked quality scores, the filtering could not match the filtering applied to full-length reads. To assign V/J genes and CDR3, sequences were annotated using PyIR, a Python wrapper for IgBLAST v1.9, with IMGT germline references. Any read was removed if the V/J assignment was weak (E-value above 1e-6), the CDR3 was missing, or the read contained stop codons, out-of-frame junctions, or ambiguous translated residues. V3J clonotypes were defined as sequences sharing the same inferred V gene, J gene, and CDR3 amino acid sequence. Percentage overlap between repertoires was computed as shared unique clonotypes divided by the size of the smaller repertoire. RTK rarefaction, the Chao1 estimator, and Recon v2.1 estimates of unobserved clonotypes were used to assess repertoire richness. For all TCRbeta clonotypes obtained by the gDNA method from a few donors, generation probabilities were computed with OLGA. What TCRdb holds here is the immuneACCESS table cut down to in-frame rearrangements. Part of the clones is not present; checked against another copy, under half of the missing clones reflect an unresolved V gene, and the others are unexplained. D and trimming come from the DNA, and the V and J calls and clone size come from that table. This sample lists some 2 million clones; around 96% were detected once. 1.2% of the sample is in the top ten clones.

The V end gives up 6 bases and the J end 4 bases, leaving 7 bases in the junction not matched to a gene. The germline V gene (reference sequence) gives CDR1 as LNHNV and CDR2 as YYDKDF. The CDR3 holds 14 amino acids from the cysteine to the phenylalanine. This entry keeps only the CDR3 DNA: 42 bases, framed from base 1. The receptor comes from a man younger than 35 in good health. Material for sequencing was naive CD8+ T cells sorted from blood. The cell subset or site tag for this specimen amounts to: CD45RA+CCR7+. The V and J segments used are TRBV15 and TRBJ2-5, and 8 junction bases match TRBD2. The CDR3 in this case is CATRAGAEGETQYF. The sequence in DNA is TGTGCCACCAGAGCGGGAGCTGAGGGAGAGACCCAGTACTTC.